This is a list of T cell receptor beta chains from one sample in a study of T cells after posttransplantation cyclophosphamide. Sequencing was performed with immunoSEQ multiplex PCR; in TCRdb, only in-frame clones are kept and a portion is missing. The data show approximately 21,000 clones, approximately 98% seen once. The sequencing sample was made of naive CD8+ T cells sorted from PBMCs. The source of these receptors is a man between 35 and 55 years old in good health, CMV-negative, and a related stem cell transplant donor. CDR3s include the opening cysteine and the closing phenylalanine or tryptophan. Each record gives: V gene, D gene, J gene, clone size, CDR3 DNA, CDR3 protein. A D gene is named only where the DNA matches it firmly. The size entry is marked missing in some rows and otherwise reads once, few, many or a size class.

TRBV4-3,-,TRBJ2-7,-,TGCGCCAGCAGCCCAACAGGGCTCAGCTCCTACGAGCAGTACTTC,CASSPTGLSSYEQYF
TRBV28,TRBD2,TRBJ2-7,-,TGTGCCAGCAGTTTGGGACTAGCGGGATACGAGCAGTACTTC,CASSLGLAGYEQYF
TRBV28,TRBD2,TRBJ2-2,once,TGTGCCAGCAGTAACTACCGACTAGCGGGGCGGGTCGGGGAGCTGTTTTTT,CASSNYRLAGRVGELFF
TRBV14,-,TRBJ1-2,once,TGTGCCAGCAGCCAAGATTTCGTCCAGATGACTAGCGGCTATGGCTACACCTTC,CASSQDFVQMTSGYGYTF
TRBV6-5,TRBD2,TRBJ2-1,-,TGTGCCAGCATGGGGGGGACCACGTCCAATGAGCAGTTCTTC,CASMGGTTSNEQFF
TRBV4-2,-,TRBJ2-6,-,TGTGCCAGCAGCAGGCGGAGCTCTGGGGCCAACGTCCTGACTTTC,CASSRRSSGANVLTF
TRBV5-1,TRBD2,TRBJ2-1,-,TGCGCCAGCAGCTTCTGGCGGGAGCTGAGCAATGAGCAGTTCTTC,CASSFWRELSNEQFF
TRBV5-1,TRBD2,TRBJ2-1,-,TGCGCCAGCAGCTTGGCCGGTCAAAGCGGGAGAGGCGATGAGCAGTTCTTC,CASSLAGQSGRGDEQFF
TRBV9,-,TRBJ2-1,once,TGTGCCAGCAGCGTAGAGCCGAGCGCCTCCTACAATGAGCAGTTCTTC,CASSVEPSASYNEQFF
TRBV4-1,-,TRBJ2-1,-,TGCGCCAGCAGCCAAGGATCCGAATACTACACACATTGGAATGAGCAGTTCTTC,CASSQGSEYYTHWNEQFF
TRBV27,TRBD1,TRBJ2-1,-,TGTGCCAGCAGTGATACCCCAGGGGGAAATGAGCAGTTCTTC,CASSDTPGGNEQFF
TRBV4-1,TRBD2,TRBJ2-4,once,TGCGCCAGCAGCCAACCGGGACTAGCGGGATCTAAAAACATTCAGTACTTC,CASSQPGLAGSKNIQYF
TRBV29-1,TRBD1,TRBJ1-1,-,TGCAGCGCCTGGACAGGGCCCACTGAAGCTTTCTTT,CSAWTGPTEAFF
TRBV29-1,TRBD2,TRBJ2-1,once,TGCAGCGGAGGCGGGGGTACCTACAATGAGCAGTTCTTC,CSGGGGTYNEQFF
TRBV4-2,-,TRBJ2-7,-,TGTGCCAGCAGCGAAGAGTTTCCGTCACCGGGCGAGCAGTACTTC,CASSEEFPSPGEQYF
TRBV9,-,TRBJ2-7,-,TGTGCCAGCAGCCCCCCTTCAGGGTACGAGCAGTACTTC,CASSPPSGYEQYF
TRBV30,TRBD2,TRBJ2-7,-,TGTGCCTGCAGACTAGCGGGAGTCTCCCCTTACGAGCAGTACTTC,CACRLAGVSPYEQYF
TRBV7-6,-,TRBJ1-5,-,TGTGCCAGCAGCTTAAGGGGGGGAGGTCAGCCCCAGCATTTT,CASSLRGGGQPQHF
TRBV4-1,-,TRBJ1-1,-,TGCGCCAGCAGCCAAGGGACACGTACTAACACTGAAGCTTTCTTT,CASSQGTRTNTEAFF
TRBV29-1,-,TRBJ2-7,-,TGCAGCGCCTCGGAAGGAGAGGGCGAGCAGTACTTC,CSASEGEGEQYF
TRBV2,TRBD2,TRBJ2-1,-,TGTGCCAGCAGTGAGGCGGGAGGCGACAATGAGCAGTTCTTC,CASSEAGGDNEQFF
TRBV27,-,TRBJ2-2,-,TGTGCCAGCAGATCCCCCGGGGGGCCCCACACCGGGGAGCTGTTTTTT,CASRSPGGPHTGELFF
TRBV20-1,-,TRBJ2-1,-,TGCAGTGCTAGGGACTATGAGCAGTTCTTC,CSARDYEQFF
TRBV6-5,TRBD1,TRBJ1-1,-,TGTGCCAGCAGTGGGGGCAGGGGGCTGAACACTGAAGCTTTCTTT,CASSGGRGLNTEAFF
TRBV28,-,TRBJ1-5,-,TGTGCCAGCAGTTTATATAGAAACAATCAGCCCCAGCATTTT,CASSLYRNNQPQHF
TRBV4-3,TRBD1,TRBJ1-3,-,TGCGCCAGCAGCCAAGATCGGGGGACAGCAAGAAACACCATATATTTT,CASSQDRGTARNTIYF